Listed below are T cell receptor beta chains from one sample, sequenced in a study of T cell repertoires in cytomegalovirus infection. For these TCRs, the target antigens are not known. Using its own MiXCR run on the reads, TCRdb lists one record per CDR3 protein. The sample lists hundreds of thousands of distinct CDR3 sequences, approximately 46% occurring once. The source material was cultured PBMCs, sampled from culture after CMV antigen stimulation. These receptors originate from a human donor in good health (CMV status not recorded). Some clones in this sample may be carry-over from other donors' samples. Both conserved end residues are part of each CDR3. D genes are given only for firm matches. Clone size is given for some rows only: seen once, a few or many times, or a class if the clone is expanded.

j_gene: TRBJ2-5; v_gene: TRBV11-3; abundance: NA; len: 18; d_gene: TRBD2; CDR3nt: TGTGCCAGCAGCCTCGGACTAGCGGGAGGCATAATGGGGGAGACCCAGTACTTC; CDR3aa: CASSLGLAGGIMGETQYF
j_gene: TRBJ1-4; v_gene: TRBV7-6; abundance: NA; len: 15; d_gene: TRBD1; CDR3nt: TGTGCCAGCAGCTCAGGACAGGGGGTCGGGGAAAAACTGTTTTTT; CDR3aa: CASSSGQGVGEKLFF
j_gene: TRBJ1-6; v_gene: TRBV4-1; abundance: NA; len: 15; d_gene: NA; CDR3nt: TGCGCCAGCAGCCGGCGGGCCGGGGGTAATTCACCCCTCCACTTT; CDR3aa: CASSRRAGGNSPLHF
j_gene: TRBJ2-1; v_gene: TRBV4-3; abundance: NA; len: 20; d_gene: TRBD2; CDR3nt: TGCGCCAGCAGCCAAGATGCCCTGGGTGGGGTAAGCGGGAGGATATATGAGCAGTTCTTC; CDR3aa: CASSQDALGGVSGRIYEQFF
j_gene: TRBJ2-1; v_gene: TRBV7-2; abundance: few; len: 12; d_gene: NA; CDR3nt: TGTGCCAGCAGCTTAGGATGGATCGAGCAGTTCTTC; CDR3aa: CASSLGWIEQFF
j_gene: TRBJ1-3; v_gene: TRBV4-1; abundance: NA; len: 15; d_gene: NA; CDR3nt: TGCGCCAGCAGCCAGCAGACAGTCTCTGGAAACACCATATATTTT; CDR3aa: CASSQQTVSGNTIYF
j_gene: TRBJ2-4; v_gene: TRBV6-1; abundance: NA; len: 16; d_gene: NA; CDR3nt: TGTGCCAGCAGTTACGAGGCCTATAAGCCGTGGAGCATTCAGTACTTC; CDR3aa: CASSYEAYKPWSIQYF
j_gene: TRBJ2-7; v_gene: TRBV6-5; abundance: NA; len: 16; d_gene: NA; CDR3nt: TGTGCCAGCAGTGCGCAGACAGGGAGGCCCTTCTACGAGCAGTACTTC; CDR3aa: CASSAQTGRPFYEQYF
j_gene: TRBJ1-5; v_gene: TRBV7-2; abundance: once; len: 14; d_gene: NA; CDR3nt: TGTGCCAGCAGCTACCACGGGGGTTATCAGCCCCAGCATTTT; CDR3aa: CASSYHGGYQPQHF
j_gene: TRBJ2-1; v_gene: TRBV10-3; abundance: NA; len: 15; d_gene: NA; CDR3nt: TGTGCCATCAGTGAGGGGGACGGACTCTCAACTGAGCAGTTCTTC; CDR3aa: CAISEGDGLSTEQFF
j_gene: TRBJ1-2; v_gene: TRBV6-1; abundance: many; len: 13; d_gene: NA; CDR3nt: TGTGCCAGCAGGGAGGCGGCGGGTGGTGGCTACACCTTC; CDR3aa: CASREAAGGGYTF
j_gene: TRBJ2-3; v_gene: TRBV7-9; abundance: few; len: 14; d_gene: NA; CDR3nt: TGTGCCAGCAGCTTCTCGTATAGCACAGATACGCAGTATTTT; CDR3aa: CASSFSYSTDTQYF
j_gene: TRBJ2-7; v_gene: TRBV6-5; abundance: NA; len: 14; d_gene: NA; CDR3nt: TGTGCCAGCAGCGCCGGGACCATGGGGGGCGAGCAGTACTTC; CDR3aa: CASSAGTMGGEQYF
j_gene: TRBJ1-3; v_gene: TRBV29-1; abundance: NA; len: 17; d_gene: TRBD1; CDR3nt: TGCAGCGTTGAAACCCGGGACAGGGGAAGTTTTGGAAACACCATATATTTT; CDR3aa: CSVETRDRGSFGNTIYF
j_gene: TRBJ1-3; v_gene: TRBV7-9; abundance: NA; len: 13; d_gene: NA; CDR3nt: TGTGCCAGCCAACCGGTCTCTGGAAACACCATATATTTT; CDR3aa: CASQPVSGNTIYF
j_gene: TRBJ2-2; v_gene: TRBV6-8; abundance: few; len: 15; d_gene: TRBD1; CDR3nt: TGTGCCAGCAGTTACTGGACAGGGGAGGGCGGGGAGCTGTTTTTT; CDR3aa: CASSYWTGEGGELFF
j_gene: TRBJ1-1; v_gene: TRBV12-3/TRBV12-4; abundance: NA; len: 12; d_gene: TRBD1; CDR3nt: TGTGCCAGCAGTGGACAGGCCCGGAAGGCTTTCTTT; CDR3aa: CASSGQARKAFF
j_gene: TRBJ1-5; v_gene: TRBV28; abundance: NA; len: 13; d_gene: NA; CDR3nt: TGTGCCCTCGGAGGCTATAGCAATCAGCCCCAGCATTTT; CDR3aa: CALGGYSNQPQHF
j_gene: TRBJ2-5; v_gene: TRBV7-9; abundance: NA; len: 13; d_gene: NA; CDR3nt: TGTGCCAGCTTCAGGGACGGGGTGGAGACCCAGTACTTC; CDR3aa: CASFRDGVETQYF
j_gene: TRBJ2-1; v_gene: TRBV20-1; abundance: few; len: 14; d_gene: NA; CDR3nt: TGCAGTGCTAGGCCCCACCGGACTGTCAATGAGCAGTTCTTC; CDR3aa: CSARPHRTVNEQFF
j_gene: TRBJ2-3; v_gene: TRBV11-2; abundance: NA; len: 16; d_gene: TRBD2; CDR3nt: TGTGCCAGCAGCTTACTAGCGGGAGGGCCTGAAGATACGCAGTATTTT; CDR3aa: CASSLLAGGPEDTQYF
j_gene: TRBJ2-7; v_gene: TRBV20-1; abundance: NA; len: 14; d_gene: NA; CDR3nt: TGCAGTGCTAGAAAAACCGGGGAGGCCTACGAGCAGTACTTC; CDR3aa: CSARKTGEAYEQYF
j_gene: TRBJ1-2; v_gene: TRBV7-2; abundance: NA; len: 11; d_gene: NA; CDR3nt: TGTGCCAGCAGCAAACAGGGTGGCTACACCTTC; CDR3aa: CASSKQGGYTF
j_gene: TRBJ2-1; v_gene: TRBV7-2; abundance: many; len: 14; d_gene: NA; CDR3nt: TGTGCCAGCAGCTTCATGACCACATACAATGAGCAGTTCTTC; CDR3aa: CASSFMTTYNEQFF
j_gene: TRBJ2-7; v_gene: TRBV20-1; abundance: NA; len: 13; d_gene: NA; CDR3nt: TGCAGTGCAACCCTTGGATCGGTCCACGAGCAGTACTTC; CDR3aa: CSATLGSVHEQYF
j_gene: TRBJ2-7; v_gene: TRBV6-2/TRBV6-3; abundance: few; len: 12; d_gene: NA; CDR3nt: TGTGCCAGCAGTTACTTCCTGTACGGGCAGTACTTC; CDR3aa: CASSYFLYGQYF
j_gene: TRBJ2-1; v_gene: TRBV27; abundance: NA; len: 11; d_gene: NA; CDR3nt: TGTGCCAGCAGTACTATCAATGAGCAGTTCTTC; CDR3aa: CASSTINEQFF
j_gene: TRBJ1-4; v_gene: TRBV18; abundance: NA; len: 18; d_gene: NA; CDR3nt: TGTGCCAGCTCACCACGGATAGGTACCTTTGCAACTAATGAAAAACTGTTTTTT; CDR3aa: CASSPRIGTFATNEKLFF
j_gene: TRBJ1-1; v_gene: TRBV19; abundance: NA; len: 16; d_gene: NA; CDR3nt: TGTGCCAGCTTAAAAGGGGCCGGATGGGATCCTACTGAAGCTTTCTTT; CDR3aa: CASLKGAGWDPTEAFF
j_gene: TRBJ2-3; v_gene: TRBV7-9; abundance: NA; len: 16; d_gene: NA; CDR3nt: TGTGCCAGCAGCCCGGTGATGGGAGTGGCACCAGATACGCAGTATTTT; CDR3aa: CASSPVMGVAPDTQYF
j_gene: TRBJ2-1; v_gene: TRBV30; abundance: NA; len: 14; d_gene: NA; CDR3nt: TGTGCCTGGTCCCTTGAAAGGAGAGGCAATGAGCAGTTCTTC; CDR3aa: CAWSLERRGNEQFF
j_gene: TRBJ1-2; v_gene: TRBV20-1; abundance: NA; len: 16; d_gene: TRBD1; CDR3nt: TGCAGTGCTAGACTATCCCCCACAGGGGCCAACTATGGCTACACCTTC; CDR3aa: CSARLSPTGANYGYTF
j_gene: TRBJ2-7; v_gene: TRBV12-3/TRBV12-4; abundance: few; len: 16; d_gene: NA; CDR3nt: TGTGCCAGCAGTTTAAGGGTCGTGGGGAGCTCCTACGAGCAGTACTTC; CDR3aa: CASSLRVVGSSYEQYF
j_gene: TRBJ2-2; v_gene: TRBV7-2; abundance: few; len: 14; d_gene: TRBD2; CDR3nt: TGTGCCAGCAGGACTAGCGGGAGGTCAGGGGAGCTGTTTTTT; CDR3aa: CASRTSGRSGELFF
j_gene: TRBJ1-2; v_gene: TRBV7-2; abundance: NA; len: 15; d_gene: NA; CDR3nt: TGTGCCAGCAGCTTAACGTCCGTGTCGCGATATGGCTACACCTTC; CDR3aa: CASSLTSVSRYGYTF
j_gene: TRBJ1-6; v_gene: TRBV27; abundance: NA; len: 14; d_gene: NA; CDR3nt: TGTGCCAGCAGTAAGATTCGAACGGTTTTCACCCTCCACTTT; CDR3aa: CASSKIRTVFTLHF
j_gene: TRBJ1-1; v_gene: TRBV5-6; abundance: NA; len: 14; d_gene: NA; CDR3nt: TGTGCCAGCAATCGGCGGGGGATGGACACTGAAGCTTTCTTT; CDR3aa: CASNRRGMDTEAFF
j_gene: TRBJ2-1; v_gene: TRBV7-6; abundance: few; len: 15; d_gene: NA; CDR3nt: TGTGCCAGCAGCCAACTACCTTTCTCCTACAATGAGCAGTTCTTC; CDR3aa: CASSQLPFSYNEQFF
j_gene: TRBJ2-2; v_gene: TRBV5-3; abundance: NA; len: 14; d_gene: NA; CDR3nt: TGTGCCAGCAGCTTGGACAGACTCACCGGGGAGCTGTTTTTT; CDR3aa: CASSLDRLTGELFF
j_gene: TRBJ2-5; v_gene: TRBV7-9; abundance: NA; len: 18; d_gene: TRBD2; CDR3nt: TGTGCCAGCAGCTCTACCCGACGGGGGGGGCCGGAGTGGGAGACCCAGTACTTC; CDR3aa: CASSSTRRGGPEWETQYF
j_gene: TRBJ2-5; v_gene: TRBV7-8; abundance: many; len: 16; d_gene: TRBD2; CDR3nt: TGTGCCAGCGGACGACTAGCGGGAGTTGAGTTTGAGACCCAGTACTTC; CDR3aa: CASGRLAGVEFETQYF
j_gene: TRBJ2-1; v_gene: TRBV2; abundance: NA; len: 14; d_gene: TRBD1; CDR3nt: TGTGCCAACCTCCGGGACAGATCCTACAATGAGCAGTTCTTC; CDR3aa: CANLRDRSYNEQFF
j_gene: TRBJ1-6; v_gene: TRBV7-2; abundance: NA; len: 14; d_gene: TRBD1; CDR3nt: TGTGCCAGCAGCTCTGGGACAGGGCTCGTCCCCCTCCACTTT; CDR3aa: CASSSGTGLVPLHF
j_gene: TRBJ2-5; v_gene: TRBV7-9; abundance: once; len: 14; d_gene: NA; CDR3nt: TGTGCCAGCAGCTCCCCGAGTGTCGGAGAGACCCAGTACTTC; CDR3aa: CASSSPSVGETQYF
j_gene: TRBJ2-1; v_gene: TRBV12-3/TRBV12-4; abundance: NA; len: 11; d_gene: NA; CDR3nt: TGTGCCAGCAGTTTGTCCGCGCAAACGTTCTTC; CDR3aa: CASSLSAQTFF
j_gene: TRBJ2-1; v_gene: TRBV6-2/TRBV6-3; abundance: NA; len: 15; d_gene: TRBD2; CDR3nt: TGTGCCAGCAGTTCGACTAGCGGGAGCCTCAATGAGCAGTTCTTC; CDR3aa: CASSSTSGSLNEQFF
j_gene: TRBJ2-7; v_gene: TRBV27; abundance: few; len: 14; d_gene: TRBD1; CDR3nt: TGTGCCAGCAGTTCCTCCTGGGACAGCTACGAGCAGTACTTC; CDR3aa: CASSSSWDSYEQYF
j_gene: TRBJ1-6; v_gene: TRBV2; abundance: NA; len: 16; d_gene: NA; CDR3nt: TGTGCCAGCAGTGAAGCCCGAGGGGGGAGGGGTTCACCCCTCCACTTT; CDR3aa: CASSEARGGRGSPLHF
j_gene: TRBJ2-7; v_gene: TRBV12-3/TRBV12-4; abundance: NA; len: 14; d_gene: TRBD2; CDR3nt: TGTGCCAGCAGCCCTTCGGGGGGTCTCTACGAGCAGTACTTC; CDR3aa: CASSPSGGLYEQYF
j_gene: TRBJ2-7; v_gene: TRBV7-2; abundance: NA; len: 16; d_gene: NA; CDR3nt: TGTGCCAGCAGCTTAGGTCCCTACCGCCGGAACTACGAGCAGTACTTC; CDR3aa: CASSLGPYRRNYEQYF
j_gene: TRBJ2-3; v_gene: TRBV12-3/TRBV12-4; abundance: many; len: 12; d_gene: NA; CDR3nt: TGTGCCAGCACTCCCTCCACAGATACGCAGTATTTT; CDR3aa: CASTPSTDTQYF
j_gene: TRBJ2-2; v_gene: TRBV12-3/TRBV12-4; abundance: NA; len: 12; d_gene: NA; CDR3nt: TGTGCCAGCAGGTCGAACACCGGGGAGCTGTTTTTT; CDR3aa: CASRSNTGELFF
j_gene: TRBJ2-7; v_gene: TRBV7-9; abundance: NA; len: 14; d_gene: TRBD1; CDR3nt: TGTGCCAGCAGCCGGGGACAGAGCCATTACGAGCAGTACTTC; CDR3aa: CASSRGQSHYEQYF
j_gene: TRBJ1-6; v_gene: TRBV6-6; abundance: NA; len: 16; d_gene: NA; CDR3nt: TGTGCCAGCAGTTACTCGGAACAGGCCTATAATTCACCCCTCCACTTT; CDR3aa: CASSYSEQAYNSPLHF
j_gene: TRBJ1-2; v_gene: TRBV7-2; abundance: NA; len: 14; d_gene: TRBD1; CDR3nt: TGTGCCAGCAGAGAGGGGGACAGATCCTATGGCTACACCTTC; CDR3aa: CASREGDRSYGYTF